This is a list of T cell receptor beta chains from one sample in a study of T-cell memory formation after mild COVID-19. TCRdb redid the calling of the 5' RACE reads with MiXCR, one entry per CDR3 protein. Of around 320,000 distinct CDR3 sequences listed, around 27% are singletons. The sample comprised PBMCs or a T cell subset sorted from them (not recorded which). The source is an adult woman who had mild COVID-19 (a few samples of this study predate the infection). Cell type and time point are not known. The CDR3 runs from the conserved cysteine through the conserved F or W. Some rows mark clone size as missing; the rest say once, few, many or name a class of expanded clone.

abundance: NA; j_gene: TRBJ2-7; v_gene: TRBV6-1; CDR3aa: CASTSGLYDYEQYF
abundance: NA; j_gene: TRBJ2-5; v_gene: TRBV30; CDR3aa: CAWKKSWGQETQYF
abundance: NA; j_gene: TRBJ1-2; v_gene: TRBV6-1; CDR3aa: CASSEAVEWEPDGYTF
abundance: NA; j_gene: TRBJ2-3; v_gene: TRBV7-2; CDR3aa: CASSLDRAGTDTQYF
abundance: few; j_gene: TRBJ2-7; v_gene: TRBV5-6; CDR3aa: CASRGQFNEQYF
abundance: few; j_gene: TRBJ2-2; v_gene: TRBV3-1; CDR3aa: CASSQARLTGELFF
abundance: NA; j_gene: TRBJ2-7; v_gene: TRBV11-3; CDR3aa: CASSAASMGVTYEQYF
abundance: NA; j_gene: TRBJ2-7; v_gene: TRBV19; CDR3aa: CASSIDRSSEQYF
abundance: NA; j_gene: TRBJ2-3; v_gene: TRBV11-3; CDR3aa: CASSLVGGSSDTQYF
abundance: few; j_gene: TRBJ1-2; v_gene: TRBV9; CDR3aa: CASSASPEGGTKSGYGYTF
abundance: few; j_gene: TRBJ2-1; v_gene: TRBV6-5; CDR3aa: CASSYGGVNEQFF
abundance: NA; j_gene: TRBJ2-5; v_gene: TRBV5-1; CDR3aa: CASSLVPGLAGSEQETQYF
abundance: few; j_gene: TRBJ2-7; v_gene: TRBV12-3/TRBV12-4; CDR3aa: CASSSYDRGMYEQYF
abundance: NA; j_gene: TRBJ1-5; v_gene: TRBV12-3/TRBV12-4; CDR3aa: CASSPGDEPQHF
abundance: NA; j_gene: TRBJ2-5; v_gene: TRBV7-2; CDR3aa: CASSLRPGVGETQYF
abundance: NA; j_gene: TRBJ1-3; v_gene: TRBV20-1; CDR3aa: CSARDRPGLLSGNTIYF
abundance: few; j_gene: TRBJ1-2; v_gene: TRBV12-3/TRBV12-4; CDR3aa: CASSLAGGLSYGYTF
abundance: few; j_gene: TRBJ2-7; v_gene: TRBV6-6; CDR3aa: CASSYGPSVVYEQYF
abundance: once; j_gene: TRBJ2-3; v_gene: TRBV7-3; CDR3aa: CASSLSLGTATDTQYF
abundance: few; j_gene: TRBJ1-5; v_gene: TRBV24-1; CDR3aa: CATSDPGTGDQPQHF
abundance: few; j_gene: TRBJ2-6; v_gene: TRBV20-1; CDR3aa: CSAREWGDSQANVLTF
abundance: NA; j_gene: TRBJ2-5; v_gene: TRBV15; CDR3aa: CATSRGTLGQARETQYF
abundance: NA; j_gene: TRBJ2-1; v_gene: TRBV30; CDR3aa: CAWSERLAGGNEQFF
abundance: NA; j_gene: TRBJ1-1; v_gene: TRBV9; CDR3aa: CASSVEGWASTEAFF
abundance: NA; j_gene: TRBJ2-7; v_gene: TRBV4-1; CDR3aa: CASSRGIAGGNYEQYF
abundance: few; j_gene: TRBJ1-2; v_gene: TRBV6-6; CDR3aa: CASSYRDRDGYTF
abundance: NA; j_gene: TRBJ2-4; v_gene: TRBV27; CDR3aa: CASSLRQGRAKNIQYF
abundance: NA; j_gene: TRBJ1-6; v_gene: TRBV20-1; CDR3aa: CSARERGGINSPLHF
abundance: many; j_gene: TRBJ2-7; v_gene: TRBV5-1; CDR3aa: CASSSDRGPYEQYF
abundance: few; j_gene: TRBJ2-7; v_gene: TRBV20-1; CDR3aa: CSATAGAYEQYF
abundance: few; j_gene: TRBJ2-3; v_gene: TRBV16; CDR3aa: CASSQSRDTQYF
abundance: few; j_gene: TRBJ2-1; v_gene: TRBV3-1; CDR3aa: CASSQDHGEYNEQFF
abundance: NA; j_gene: TRBJ1-1; v_gene: TRBV20-1; CDR3aa: CSGRSENTEAFF
abundance: NA; j_gene: TRBJ1-2; v_gene: TRBV7-9; CDR3aa: CASSPSRIANYGYTF
abundance: NA; j_gene: TRBJ2-3; v_gene: TRBV6-5; CDR3aa: CASSLRGPEDTQYF
abundance: NA; j_gene: TRBJ2-7; v_gene: TRBV20-1; CDR3aa: CSGGGNYEQYF
abundance: NA; j_gene: TRBJ1-1; v_gene: TRBV3-1; CDR3aa: CASSQELGGGNTEAFF
abundance: NA; j_gene: TRBJ2-7; v_gene: TRBV10-2; CDR3aa: CASSDLQGGNEQYF
abundance: NA; j_gene: TRBJ2-7; v_gene: TRBV15; CDR3aa: CATSSGGVRAYEQYF
abundance: many; j_gene: TRBJ2-1; v_gene: TRBV11-2; CDR3aa: CASSLPGLKNEQFF
abundance: many; j_gene: TRBJ2-1; v_gene: TRBV5-1; CDR3aa: CASSTSLAYNEQFF
abundance: few; j_gene: TRBJ2-3; v_gene: TRBV29-1; CDR3aa: CSVEGGWTDTQYF
abundance: NA; j_gene: TRBJ2-7; v_gene: TRBV20-1; CDR3aa: CSARGEMSYYEQYF